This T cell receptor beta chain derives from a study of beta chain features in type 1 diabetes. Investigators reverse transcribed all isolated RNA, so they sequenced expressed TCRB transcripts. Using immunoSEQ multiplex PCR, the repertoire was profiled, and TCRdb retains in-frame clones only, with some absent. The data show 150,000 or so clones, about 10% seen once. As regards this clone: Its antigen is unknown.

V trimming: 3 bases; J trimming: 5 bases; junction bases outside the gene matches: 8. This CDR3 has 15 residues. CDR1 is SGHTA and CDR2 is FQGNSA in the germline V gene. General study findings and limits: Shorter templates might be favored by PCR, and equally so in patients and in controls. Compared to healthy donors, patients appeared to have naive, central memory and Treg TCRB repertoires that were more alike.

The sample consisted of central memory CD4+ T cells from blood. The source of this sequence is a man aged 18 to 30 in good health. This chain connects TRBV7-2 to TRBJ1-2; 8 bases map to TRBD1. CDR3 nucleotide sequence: TGTGCCAGCAGCTTCTATCGGACAGGGCGGTATGGCTACACCTTC. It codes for CASSFYRTGRYGYTF. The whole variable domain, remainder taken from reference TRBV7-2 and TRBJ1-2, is GAGVSQSPSNKVTEKGKDVELRCDPISGHTALYWYRQSLGQGLEFLIYFQGNSAPDKSGLPSDRFSAERTGGSVSTLTIQRTQQEDSAVYLCASSFYRTGRYGYTFGSGTRLTVV.